This T cell receptor (beta chain) was captured in a study of T cell responses to AZD1222 COVID-19 vaccine. Study-wide results and limits: Clonal diversity was possibly underestimated, and the donors were mostly white British, with more females. Repertoire sampling happened only post peak T cell response. Per reports, nearly half of all spike-specific TCRs target regions that are unmutated in variants.

CDR1 and CDR2 from the germline V gene are SGHRS and YFSETQ. This CDR3 comprises 14 residues. V lost 0 bases, J lost 1 base, and 4 bases lay in between. To note about this clone: Its cognate antigen is unknown.

Repertoires were generated with immunoSEQ multiplex PCR, while TCRdb's copy carries only in-frame clones and drops some. The sample has about 110,000 clones, 80% to 90% seen once. The chain joins TRBV5-1 to TRBJ1-4; no definite D call. Source: peripheral blood, taken 28 days after the second AZD1222 dose. The source of this sequence is an adult who received the AZD1222 COVID-19 vaccine. The DNA for the CDR3 is TGCGCCAGCAGCTTGGGGAGAACTAATGAAAAACTGTTTTTT. Its protein product is CASSLGRTNEKLFF.